The 31 T cell receptor beta chains below were found in one sample sequenced in a study of cytomegalovirus exposure and HLA in healthy donors. Researchers ran the PCR with 60 Vbeta and 13 Jbeta primers. Sequencing used immunoSEQ multiplex PCR; TCRdb keeps in-frame clones, though not all of them. This sample lists 75,000 to 80,000 clones; its ten largest clones have around 4%. The sequenced sample consisted of PBMCs. These receptors were obtained from a man younger than 35 in good health and CMV-seropositive.

V gene TRBV19 combines with J gene TRBJ1-1; D is ambiguous. V dropped 8 bases and J dropped 5 bases, with 18 bases sitting between them. CDR1 and CDR2 from the germline V gene are LNHDA and SQIVND (reference sequence). The CDR3 has 14 amino acids. The CDR3 coding sequence is TGTGCCAGTTCGGGATATGAGGAAGAGACTGAAGCTTTCTTT. Protein product: CASSGYEEETEAFF.

The chain's CDR3 is CATRGGYTF. CDR3 DNA sequence: TGTGCCACCCGAGGTGGCTACACCTTC. This rearrangement joins TRBV2 to TRBJ1-2; no firm D call. Per the germline V gene, CDR1 is SNHLY and CDR2 is FYNNEI. Trimming removed 10 bases from V and 7 bases from J, with 7 bases in between. The CDR3 runs to 9 residues. Full variable domain (remainder filled in from reference TRBV2 and TRBJ1-2): EPEVTQTPSHQVTQMGQEVILRCVPISNHLYFYWYRQILGQKVEFLVSFYNNEISEKSEIFDDQFSVERPDGSNFTLKIRSTKLEDSAMYFCATRGGYTFGSGTRLTVV.

The gene calls are TRBV6-1 and TRBJ1-2; possible D gene TRBD1, 5 bases. CDR1 is MNHNS and CDR2 is SASEGT in the germline V gene. The CDR3 covers 15 residues. V was shortened by 0 bases and J by 4 bases, with 12 bases between the two germline ends. CDR3 nucleotide sequence: TGTGCCAGCAGTGAAGCGTTTGGGGGGGGCTATGGCTACACCTTC. Protein product: CASSEAFGGGYGYTF.

This clone counts as medium-sized by frequency. The chain couples TRBV19 to TRBJ2-7, with 7 bases lining up with TRBD1. Looked up from germline, CDR1 is LNHDA and CDR2 is SQIVND (reference sequence). The CDR3 spans 14 residues. Trimming at V came to 3 bases and at J to 3 bases, leaving 5 bases not matched to a gene. CDR3 in DNA: TGTGCCAGTAGTATCGGACAGGTTCACTACGAGCAGTACTTC. Amino acids: CASSIGQVHYEQYF.

J is TRBJ2-1 and V is TRBV7-9; 11 positions agree with TRBD2. Germline trimming cut 5 bases from V and 7 bases from J; bases unmatched to any gene: 4. CDR1 is SEHNR and CDR2 is FQNEAQ in the germline V gene (reference sequence). There are 14 residues in the CDR3. The CDR3 bases are TGTGCCAGCAGCGGGGGACTAGCGGATAATGAGCAGTTCTTC. Translating gives CASSGGLADNEQFF.

The chain recombines TRBV7-2 with TRBJ1-1; 7 bases agree with TRBD1. The CDR3 sequence is 15 residues long. V lost 1 base, J lost 2 bases, and 4 bases stayed unmatched. The germline V gene encodes CDR1 SGHTA and CDR2 FQGNSA. The CDR3 nucleotides read TGTGCCAGCAGCTTAGGAGGGACAGTAAACACTGAAGCTTTCTTT. The encoded protein is CASSLGGTVNTEAFF.

The rearrangement uses TRBV5-1 and TRBJ1-2; tentatively, D is TRBD1 (5 bases). Germline CDR1 reads SGHRS; CDR2 reads YFSETQ. The V end lost 4 bases, the J end lost 8 bases, and 18 bases lay between the germline ends. CDR3 length equals 14 residues. CDR3 loop: CASSAGHRPWGYTF. The DNA for the CDR3 is TGCGCCAGCAGCGCCGGACACCGACCCTGGGGCTACACCTTC.

V gene TRBV7-2 combines with J gene TRBJ1-2, with D perhaps matching TRBD1 (6 bases). Trimming removed 5 bases from V and 4 bases from J, with 26 bases in between. Germline values: CDR1 SGHTA, CDR2 FQGNSA. The CDR3 is 18 residues long. CDR3: CASSPQFGTTLSGYGYTF. The CDR3 DNA reads as TGTGCCAGCAGCCCGCAATTCGGGACAACTCTCTCCGGCTATGGCTACACCTTC.

V and J are TRBV9 and TRBJ2-1; a weak D match, TRBD1 (6 bases). Per the germline V gene, CDR1 is SGDLS and CDR2 is YYNGEE. V dropped 0 bases and J dropped 9 bases, with 13 bases sitting between them. The CDR3 spans 14 residues. The DNA for the CDR3 is TGTGCCAGCAGCGTAGACCCCAGCAGGGGTGAGCAGTTCTTC. Translated: CASSVDPSRGEQFF.

The V and J genes are TRBV29-1 and TRBJ2-5; 9 bases align to TRBD2. V was pared by 3 bases and J by 2 bases, with 4 bases of the junction left unmatched. The CDR3 is 14 residues long. Germline-derived CDR1 and CDR2 are SQVTM and ANQGSEA. The CDR3 sequence: CSVERGGVQETQYF. CDR3 coding DNA: TGCAGCGTTGAGCGGGGGGGGGTTCAAGAGACCCAGTACTTC.

V gene TRBV10-3 combines with J gene TRBJ1-3, with 9 bases aligning to TRBD1. J gave up 0 bases and V 4 bases, and 1 base lay outside the gene matches. This CDR3 contains 15 residues. Looked up from germline, CDR1 is ENHRY and CDR2 is SYGVKD. The CDR3 spells CAISATGGSGNTIYF. CDR3 nucleotide sequence: TGTGCCATCAGTGCGACAGGGGGCTCTGGAAACACCATATATTTT.

The gene calls are TRBV23-1 and TRBJ1-5, with D maybe TRBD1 (5 bases). TRBV23-1 is flagged as an ORF with uncertain function. V was trimmed by 0 bases and J by 7 bases, leaving 16 bases between them. The CDR3 length is 16 residues. In DNA form, the CDR3 reads TGCGCCAGCAGTCAATCTAAACGTACGGGGGAACAGCCCCAGCATTTT. Its protein is CASSQSKRTGEQPQHF.

This rearrangement joins TRBV7-9 to TRBJ1-1; a weak D match, TRBD1 (6 bases). Per germline, CDR1 SEHNR and CDR2 FQNEAQ (reference sequence). The ends were cut back, 2 bases at V and 1 base at J, with 11 bases in the middle. CDR3 length: 15 amino acids. In nucleotides, the CDR3 is TGTGCCAGCAGCTTAACGGCAGGGGCGAACACTGAAGCTTTCTTT. It specifies CASSLTAGANTEAFF.

The V gene is TRBV18, the J gene TRBJ2-1, with D possibly matching TRBD1 (5 bases). Trimming took 0 bases from V and 8 from J, leaving 11 bases between them. Per germline, CDR1 KGHSH and CDR2 LQKENI. This CDR3 region has 14 residues. DNA of the CDR3: TGTGCCAGCTCACCACCGCAACAGGCCTATGAGCAGTTCTTC. Its translation is CASSPPQQAYEQFF.

The chain couples TRBV14 to TRBJ1-1, with 10 nucleotides matching TRBD1. This CDR3 is built from 19 residues. The V gene end was trimmed by 0 bases and the J gene end by 3 bases; junction bases not matched to a gene: 13. The germline CDR1 and CDR2 sequences are SGHDN and FVKESK. The CDR3 DNA sequence: TGTGCCAGCAGCCAAGAATTTGGGGGGACAGGGGTGCGATACACTGAAGCTTTCTTT. It encodes CASSQEFGGTGVRYTEAFF.

The gene calls are TRBV5-4 and TRBJ2-7; maybe TRBD2 (5 bases). CDR1 SGHNT and CDR2 YYREEE come from the germline V gene (reference sequence). Trimming left V 2 bases short and J 6 bases short, with 9 bases between. CDR3 size: 12 residues. The CDR3 nucleotides read TGTGCCAGCAGCTTACGGGCGGGCGAGCAGTACTTC. Translation gives CASSLRAGEQYF.

The rearrangement joins TRBV2 to TRBJ2-5; D may be TRBD2 (6 bases). Germline CDR1 reads SNHLY; CDR2 reads FYNNEI. The V end lost 8 bases, the J end lost 1 base, and 11 bases lay between the germline ends. The CDR3 runs 13 residues. The CDR3: CASGRGIQETQYF. The CDR3 coding sequence is TGTGCCAGCGGCCGGGGGATCCAAGAGACCCAGTACTTC. Full variable domain (missing parts from reference TRBV2 and TRBJ2-5): EPEVTQTPSHQVTQMGQEVILRCVPISNHLYFYWYRQILGQKVEFLVSFYNNEISEKSEIFDDQFSVERPDGSNFTLKIRSTKLEDSAMYFCASGRGIQETQYFGPGTRLLVL.

This sequence joins TRBV28 and TRBJ1-2, with 8 bases matching TRBD1. Looked up from germline, CDR1 is MDHEN and CDR2 is SYDVKM. J lost 8 bases, V lost 3 bases, and 8 bases had no gene match. This CDR3 is built from 14 residues. The DNA for the CDR3 is TGTGCCAGCAGTTTTGGTCAGGGGGCACGAGGCTACACCTTC. Protein sequence: CASSFGQGARGYTF.

With regard to this clone: An end of the junction does not agree with germline; a read error may underlie this. The J gene is TRBJ2-7, the V gene TRBV2, with 7 bases aligning to TRBD2. CDR1 is SNHLY, CDR2 FYNNEI, per germline. The CDR3 consists of 12 residues. CDR3 nucleotide sequence: TGTGCCAGCAGTACGGGCCGGGAGGCGCCCTTTTTC. The encoded protein is CASSTGREAPFF.

The rearrangement links TRBV11-1 to TRBJ2-1; D is possibly TRBD1 (7 bases). V lost 5 bases, J lost 2 bases, and 16 bases lay in between. The CDR3 is made up of 16 amino acids. Germline values: CDR1 SGHAT, CDR2 FQDESV (reference sequence). CDR3 sequence: CASSAPPGGTYNEQFF. The CDR3 DNA reads as TGTGCCAGCAGCGCACCCCCAGGGGGGACCTACAATGAGCAGTTCTTC.

The J gene is TRBJ1-2, the V gene TRBV29-1; D might be TRBD1 (5 bases). The CDR3 sequence is 14 residues long. Germline V gene sequence: CDR1 SQVTM, CDR2 ANQGSEA. Trimming stripped 0 bases from V and 4 bases from J, with 12 bases between. The CDR3 loop is CSVEDLGGGYGYTF. For the CDR3, the DNA is TGCAGCGTTGAAGATCTCGGGGGAGGCTATGGCTACACCTTC.

The chain has TRBV9 and TRBJ2-1, with 9 bases lining up with TRBD2. The CDR3 covers 15 residues. V shed 1 base, J shed 3 bases, and the junction held 2 bases outside the gene matches. Germline CDR1 reads SGDLS; CDR2 reads YYNGEE. Here the CDR3 DNA reads TGTGCCAGCAGCGTATCTAGCGGGATCTACAATGAGCAGTTCTTC. Its translation is CASSVSSGIYNEQFF.

The rearrangement links TRBV7-9 to TRBJ1-1; 10 positions agree with TRBD1. CDR1 is SEHNR and CDR2 is FQNEAQ in the germline V gene (reference sequence). This CDR3 is built from 17 residues. V lost 0 bases and J lost 2; bases outside the gene matches: 6. CDR3 residues: CASSLAVWDRGNTEAFF. The CDR3 DNA follows: TGTGCCAGCAGCTTAGCGGTTTGGGACAGGGGAAACACTGAAGCTTTCTTT.

CDR3: CSVTGNQGEKLFF. CDR3 bases: TGCAGCGTTACAGGGAACCAGGGCGAAAAACTGTTTTTT. The V gene is TRBV29-1, the J gene TRBJ1-4; tentative D call: TRBD1 (6 bases). The V end lost 5 bases, the J end lost 8 bases, and 15 bases lay between the germline ends. Germline CDR1 SQVTM, CDR2 ANQGSEA. The CDR3 totals 13 residues. Full variable domain (rest looked up from reference TRBV29-1 and TRBJ1-4): SAVISQKPSRDICQRGTSLTIQCQVDSQVTMMFWYRQQPGQSLTLIATANQGSEATYESGFVIDKFPISRPNLTFSTLTVSNMSPEDSSIYLCSVTGNQGEKLFFGSGTQLSVL.

The V and J genes are TRBV5-6 and TRBJ2-1; 8 bases align to TRBD1. The germline CDR1 and CDR2 sequences are SGHDT and YYEEEE. The CDR3 is 16 residues long. The J segment lost 2 bases and the V segment lost 3 bases, leaving 7 bases of the junction unmatched. The CDR3 spells CASSSTGVFAYNEQFF. In nucleotides, the CDR3 is TGTGCCAGCAGCTCGACAGGGGTTTTTGCCTACAATGAGCAGTTCTTC.

The chain joins TRBV9 to TRBJ1-4; the D gene is possibly TRBD1 (5 bases). V lost 0 bases and J lost 10, with 13 bases in between. The CDR3 is 14 amino acids. CDR1 is SGDLS, CDR2 YYNGEE, per germline. The CDR3 sequence is CASSVGSGGGKLFF. CDR3 DNA: TGTGCCAGCAGCGTAGGGTCGGGGGGTGGAAAACTGTTTTTT.

The chain has TRBV10-3 and TRBJ2-5; 8 bases are shared with TRBD2. Germline CDR1 ENHRY, CDR2 SYGVKD. This CDR3 has 13 amino acids. The ends lost 10 bases at V and 2 bases at J; junction bases unmatched: 6. CDR3 residues: CATQLAEQETQYF. DNA for the CDR3: TGTGCCACTCAACTAGCGGAGCAAGAGACCCAGTACTTC.

The CDR3 is CASSLGGSWSEKLFF. The CDR3 bases are TGTGCCAGCAGCCTGGGGGGGTCATGGAGTGAAAAACTGTTTTTT. V usage is TRBV28 and J usage is TRBJ1-4, with D possibly being TRBD1 (5 bases). CDR1 is MDHEN, CDR2 SYDVKM, per germline. The CDR3 loop spans 15 amino acids. V was pared by 6 bases and J by 7 bases, with 18 bases between.

The rearrangement uses TRBV18 and TRBJ2-2; TRBD2 aligns across 8 bases. V shed 2 bases, J shed 3 bases, and the junction held 5 bases outside the gene matches. Per germline, CDR1 KGHSH and CDR2 LQKENI. There are 16 residues in the CDR3. CDR3 nucleotide sequence: TGTGCCAGCTCACCAGGAACTAGCGGCTACACCGGGGAGCTGTTTTTT. This encodes CASSPGTSGYTGELFF. Supplemented by reference TRBV18 and TRBJ2-2, the full variable domain reads NAGVMQNPRHLVRRRGQEARLRCSPMKGHSHVYWYRQLPEEGLKFMVYLQKENIIDESGMPKERFSAEFPKEGPSILRIQQVVRGDSAAYFCASSPGTSGYTGELFFGEGSRLTVL.

The gene calls are TRBV29-1 and TRBJ2-7; 9 bases map to TRBD1. Germline CDR1 is SQVTM and CDR2 is ANQGSEA. V lost 6 bases and J lost 5; bases outside the gene matches: 8. This CDR3 has 13 residues. The CDR3 region is CSVLGQGLDEQYF. The CDR3, as DNA: TGCAGCGTCCTCGGACAGGGGCTGGACGAGCAGTACTTC.

The chain uses TRBV19 and TRBJ2-1, with 7 bases fitting TRBD2. CDR3 length equals 17 residues. The junction had 14 bases not matched to a gene; V was cut back by 2 bases and J by 7 bases. Germline lookup yields CDR1 LNHDA and CDR2 SQIVND (reference sequence). The CDR3 sequence: CASSILDWEGEGNEQFF. The CDR3 bases are TGTGCCAGTAGTATACTGGATTGGGAGGGCGAGGGGAATGAGCAGTTCTTC.